Below are 22 T cell receptor beta chains sequenced from a single sample in a study of blood T cell repertoires in COVID-19. Clones were read by immunoSEQ multiplex PCR, and TCRdb kept only the in-frame ones, dropping some. The repertoire holds 180,000 or so clones, with over 75% as singletons. The sample comprised PBMCs or T cells enriched from blood (not recorded which). The source of these receptors is a man in his forties or fifties who had recovered from COVID-19.

The chain has TRBV10-3 and TRBJ2-7; 12 nucleotides line up with TRBD2. V shed 3 bases, J shed 2 bases, and the junction held 8 bases outside the gene matches. This CDR3 contains 17 residues. Per germline, CDR1 ENHRY and CDR2 SYGVKD. The DNA for the CDR3 is TGTGCCATCAGTGACATCTCTAGCGGGAGGGGAGCCTACGAGCAGTACTTC. Residues: CAISDISSGRGAYEQYF.

The chain has TRBV10-3 and TRBJ1-6; D gene ambiguous. The CDR3 has 14 residues. Germline V lookup: CDR1 ENHRY, CDR2 SYGVKD. V lost 6 bases to trimming and J lost 5 bases, with 11 bases between them. CDR3 DNA: TGTGCCATCAGGCCCACAGCAGATAATTCACCCCTCCACTTT. Amino acids: CAIRPTADNSPLHF.

The DNA for the CDR3 is TGCAGCGTACCGGGACTAGCGGGAGGGAACACCGGGGAGCTGTTTTTT. Translation gives CSVPGLAGGNTGELFF. The rearrangement joins TRBV29-1 to TRBJ2-2; 15 positions agree with TRBD2. CDR1 and CDR2 (germline): SQVTM, ANQGSEA. The CDR3 runs 16 residues. V dropped 6 bases and J dropped 1; count of bases not matched to a gene: 3.

J is TRBJ1-4 and V is TRBV15; D unclear. The CDR3 loop spans 14 amino acids. The V end lost 5 bases, the J end lost 2 bases, and 9 bases lay between the germline ends. CDR1 LNHNV and CDR2 YYDKDF come from the germline V gene (reference sequence). The CDR3 DNA sequence: TGTGCCACCAGCCCCCTGGAGACTAATGAAAAACTGTTTTTT. Its translation is CATSPLETNEKLFF.

The J gene is TRBJ2-1, the V gene TRBV11-2; TRBD2 matches at 7 bases. The CDR3 covers 18 residues. Germline assignment: CDR1 SGHAT and CDR2 FQNNGV. V lost 2 bases, J lost 0 bases, and 10 bases stayed unmatched. CDR3 region: CASSLRPSGEYSYNEQFF. In nucleotides, the CDR3 is TGTGCCAGCAGCTTACGACCCAGCGGGGAGTACTCCTACAATGAGCAGTTCTTC. The entire variable domain, with the rest obtained from reference TRBV11-2 and TRBJ2-1, is as follows: EAGVAQSPRYKIIEKRQSVAFWCNPISGHATLYWYQQILGQGPKLLIQFQNNGVVDDSQLPKDRFSAERLKGVDSTLKIQPAKLEDSAVYLCASSLRPSGEYSYNEQFFGPGTRLTVL.

The genes are TRBV11-2 and TRBJ2-7; D gene ambiguous. Germline CDR1 reads SGHAT; CDR2 reads FQNNGV. V lost 5 bases, J lost 1 base, and 6 bases lay in between. The CDR3 length is 12 residues. CDR3 bases: TGTGCCAGCAGCCCGTTTTCCTACGAGCAGTACTTC. Translation gives CASSPFSYEQYF.

This clone occurred once. This chain uses TRBV29-1 with TRBJ2-1; the D gene is possibly TRBD1 (5 bases). V lost 0 bases and J lost 8, with 8 bases in between. Germline values: CDR1 SQVTM, CDR2 ANQGSEA. The CDR3 runs 12 residues. As DNA, the CDR3 is TGCAGCGTTGAAGACAGGGTGGATGAGCAGTTCTTC. Protein product: CSVEDRVDEQFF.

The J gene is TRBJ2-2, the V gene TRBV19; TRBD1 matches at 9 bases. This CDR3 region has 14 residues. Losses at the gene ends were 7 bases for V and 6 bases for J; bases not matched to a gene: 6. Germline CDR1 is LNHDA and CDR2 is SQIVND (reference sequence). The CDR3 spells CASTDRGVPGELFF. In DNA, the CDR3 is TGTGCCAGTACGGACAGGGGTGTACCCGGGGAGCTGTTTTTT.

The V call is TRBV5-4, the J call TRBJ1-1, with 9 bases aligning to TRBD1. Germline assignment: CDR1 SGHNT and CDR2 YYREEE (reference sequence). V lost 4 bases and J lost 2; bases outside the gene matches: 3. CDR3 length equals 14 residues. The chain's CDR3 is CASSGGQGNTEAFF. The CDR3 DNA is TGTGCCAGCAGCGGGGGACAGGGAAACACTGAAGCTTTCTTT. Supplemented by reference TRBV5-4 and TRBJ1-1, the full variable domain reads ETGVTQSPTHLIKTRGQQVTLRCSSQSGHNTVSWYQQALGQGPQFIFQYYREEENGRGNFPPRFSGLQFPNYSSELNVNALELDDSALYLCASSGGQGNTEAFFGQGTRLTVV.

V is TRBV2 and J is TRBJ2-5; D not certain. Per germline, CDR1 SNHLY and CDR2 FYNNEI. The CDR3 is made up of 14 amino acids. V lost 8 bases and J lost 5, with 18 bases in between. This CDR3 is CASVKSTVGETQYF. For the CDR3, the DNA is TGTGCCAGCGTGAAGTCTACCGTGGGCGAGACCCAGTACTTC.

The CDR3 bases are TGTGCCAGTAGGAACCAGGGACAGTTCAACTATGGCTACACCTTC. Its translation is CASRNQGQFNYGYTF. The chain uses TRBV19 and TRBJ1-2, with 7 bases matching TRBD1. CDR1 is LNHDA and CDR2 is SQIVND in the germline V gene (reference sequence). Trimming at V came to 6 bases and at J to 2 bases, leaving 9 bases not matched to a gene. The CDR3 totals 15 residues.

This chain links TRBV28 with TRBJ2-2, with 13 bases identical to TRBD2. The CDR3 is 21 amino acids. V lost 3 bases to trimming and J lost 2 bases; unmatched junction nucleotides: 15. The germline V gene encodes CDR1 MDHEN and CDR2 SYDVKM. The CDR3 region has the DNA TGTGCCAGCAGTTTCGGACTAGCGGGGGTTCACCTAGCAATCAACACCGGGGAGCTGTTTTTT. Residues: CASSFGLAGVHLAINTGELFF.

V is TRBV6-1 and J is TRBJ1-5, with 10 bases lining up with TRBD1. CDR1 MNHNS and CDR2 SASEGT come from the germline V gene. V trimming: 3 bases; J trimming: 2 bases; junction bases outside the gene matches: 4. This CDR3 has 16 amino acids. CDR3: CASSETGGLGNQPQHF. The CDR3, as DNA: TGTGCCAGCAGTGAGACAGGGGGCTTGGGCAATCAGCCCCAGCATTTT.

This clone has a handful of counts. This chain uses TRBV2 with TRBJ2-1; 9 positions agree with TRBD2. J gave up 4 bases and V 7 bases, and 20 bases lay outside the gene matches. CDR1 and CDR2 (germline): SNHLY, FYNNEI. This CDR3 is built from 19 residues. This CDR3 reads CASTLGSRGGPGHYNEQFF. In DNA form, the CDR3 reads TGTGCCAGCACCCTGGGCTCGCGGGGGGGACCAGGACATTACAATGAGCAGTTCTTC.

This clone has just one count. The chain is built from TRBV27 and TRBJ1-2; D is possibly TRBD1 (6 bases). V shed 6 bases and J shed 6 bases, with 17 bases lying between them. The germline V gene encodes CDR1 MNHEY and CDR2 SMNVEV (reference sequence). This CDR3 comprises 14 residues. CDR3 amino acids: CASSPLRQAHGYTF. The CDR3 region has the DNA TGTGCCAGCAGCCCACTTAGACAGGCCCATGGCTACACCTTC.

The genes are TRBV2 and TRBJ1-1; 7 bases align to TRBD1. The V and J ends lost 7 bases and 1 base, in that order; junction bases with no gene match: 9. The CDR3 has 15 residues. CDR1 is SNHLY, CDR2 FYNNEI, per germline. Here the CDR3 DNA reads TGTGCCAGCACCGGAGAACGGACAGGGAACACTGAAGCTTTCTTT. Translation: CASTGERTGNTEAFF.

The V call is TRBV28, the J call TRBJ2-7, with TRBD2 identical over 7 bases. V lost 4 bases and J lost 0; bases outside the gene matches: 6. CDR1 and CDR2 (germline): MDHEN, SYDVKM. This CDR3 is built from 15 residues. This CDR3 is CASSSGTSDSYEQYF. DNA for the CDR3: TGTGCCAGCAGTTCGGGAACTAGCGACTCCTACGAGCAGTACTTC.

J is TRBJ1-4 and V is TRBV4-2; 7 nucleotides line up with TRBD1. The CDR3 length is 15 residues. With V trimmed by 5 bases and J by 6 bases, 9 bases remained unmatched. The germline gives CDR1 LGHNA, CDR2 YNFKEQ. CDR3 loop: CASSTRQGEDEKLFF. In DNA, the CDR3 is TGTGCCAGCAGCACTCGACAGGGTGAGGATGAAAAACTGTTTTTT.

The chain employs TRBV2 and TRBJ1-3; D is possibly TRBD1 (5 bases). This CDR3 has 19 residues. Deletions cut 6 bases from V and 0 bases from J, with 24 bases between. CDR1 SNHLY and CDR2 FYNNEI come from the germline V gene. The CDR3 DNA reads as TGTGCCAGCAGAGCGTACAGGCAAATTACGATAAGCTCTGGAAACACCATATATTTT. As protein: CASRAYRQITISSGNTIYF.

The V call is TRBV3-1 (or the pseudogene TRBV3-2), the J call TRBJ1-1; TRBD1 is a possible D gene (6 bases). V lost 6 bases and J 3 bases, leaving 11 bases between the germline ends. This CDR3 is built from 13 residues. Germline V gives CDR1 LGHDT, CDR2 YNNKEL (reference sequence). The CDR3 DNA reads as TGTGCCAGCAGTCCTACAGGGTACACTGAAGCTTTCTTT. Its translation: CASSPTGYTEAFF.

The chain joins TRBV7-9 to TRBJ1-2; maybe TRBD1 (5 bases). The CDR3 is made up of 13 amino acids. V was shortened by 7 bases and J by 4 bases, with 13 bases between the two germline ends. Germline values: CDR1 SEHNR, CDR2 FQNEAQ (reference sequence). CDR3 residues: CASNPQGSYGYTF. The CDR3 DNA follows: TGTGCCAGCAACCCGCAGGGTAGCTATGGCTACACCTTC.

The CDR3 nucleotides are TGTGCCAGCAGTCTCCTCCCTGGAAACACCATATATTTT. Amino acids: CASSLLPGNTIYF. This sequence joins TRBV7-9 and TRBJ1-3; D not resolved. Trimming left V 6 bases short and J 2 bases short, with 8 bases between. The CDR3 totals 13 residues. The V gene's germline CDR1 is SEHNR and CDR2 FQNEAQ (reference sequence).